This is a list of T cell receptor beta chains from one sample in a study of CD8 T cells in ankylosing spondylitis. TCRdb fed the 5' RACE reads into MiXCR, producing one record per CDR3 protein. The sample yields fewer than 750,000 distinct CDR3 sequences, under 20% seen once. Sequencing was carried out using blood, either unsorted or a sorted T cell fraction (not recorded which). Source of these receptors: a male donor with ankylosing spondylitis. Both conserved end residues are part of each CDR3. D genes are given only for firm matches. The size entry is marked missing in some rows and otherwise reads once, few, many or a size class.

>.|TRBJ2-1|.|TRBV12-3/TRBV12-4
TGTGCCATCGACGTACACAATGAGCAGTTCTTC
CAIDVHNEQFF
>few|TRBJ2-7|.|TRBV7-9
TGTGCCAGCGATAACGGGGGACCTTACGAGCAGTACTTC
CASDNGGPYEQYF
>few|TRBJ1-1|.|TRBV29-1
TGCAGCGTTGAATTGGCCGGGGCCACTGAAGCTTTCTTT
CSVELAGATEAFF
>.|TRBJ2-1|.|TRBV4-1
TGCGCCAGCAGCCATAGTCCCGGGATCATTATGGATGAGCAGTTCTTC
CASSHSPGIIMDEQFF
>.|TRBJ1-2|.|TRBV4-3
TGCGCCAGCAGCTGGGAAGACAGCAACTATGGCTACACCTTC
CASSWEDSNYGYTF
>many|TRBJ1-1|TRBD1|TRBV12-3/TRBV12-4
TGTGCCAGCAGCACCCAGGGGGCGGGAGCTTTCTTT
CASSTQGAGAFF
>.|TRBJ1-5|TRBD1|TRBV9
TGTGCCAGCAGCACCGGGACAGGGGATAATCAGCCCCAGCATTTT
CASSTGTGDNQPQHF
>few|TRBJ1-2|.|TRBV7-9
TGTGCCAGCAGCACCCTCGGGACCAGGGGAACCTTC
CASSTLGTRGTF
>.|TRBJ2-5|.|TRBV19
TGTGCCAGTAATGGTGGTGCAGGGGAGGGAGAGACCCAGTACTTC
CASNGGAGEGETQYF
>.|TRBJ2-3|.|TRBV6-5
TGTGCCAGCAGTTACTCGGGGGGGGCGCCCACAGATACGCAGTATTTT
CASSYSGGAPTDTQYF
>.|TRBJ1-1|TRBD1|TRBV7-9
TGTGCCAGCACCCCCCGGACAGGGGTGAACACTGAAGCTTTCTTT
CASTPRTGVNTEAFF
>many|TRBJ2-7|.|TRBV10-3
TGTGCCATCAGTGAGTCGGGCAGGGACCGCCCCGAGCAGTACTTC
CAISESGRDRPEQYF
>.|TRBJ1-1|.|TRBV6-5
TGTGCCAGCAGTTTGTCCGGGACACTGAACACTGAAGCTTTCTTT
CASSLSGTLNTEAFF
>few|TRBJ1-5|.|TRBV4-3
TGCGCCAGCAGCCAAGATCGGGCTGATCAGCCCCAGCATTTT
CASSQDRADQPQHF
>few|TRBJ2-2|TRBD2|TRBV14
TGTGCCAGCAGCCAAGGGCTAGCGGGAGTATCCGGGGAGCTGTTTTTT
CASSQGLAGVSGELFF
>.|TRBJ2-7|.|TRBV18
TGTGCCAGCTCACCCGCGCTAGCTCTCGAGCAGTACTTC
CASSPALALEQYF
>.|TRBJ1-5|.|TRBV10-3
TGTGCCATCAGTGAGTCGAGAAATTTTAGCAATCAGCCCCAGCATTTT
CAISESRNFSNQPQHF
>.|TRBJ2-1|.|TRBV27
TGTGCCAGCATTCAGGGCCAGGGTTCGAATGAGCAGTTCTTC
CASIQGQGSNEQFF
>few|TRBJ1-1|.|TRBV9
TGTGCCAGCAGCGACCCGGGTACTGAAGCTTTCTTT
CASSDPGTEAFF
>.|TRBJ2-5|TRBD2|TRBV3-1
TGTGCCAGCAGCCAAGACTTTTCGGGAGGATCGGAGACCCAGTACTTC
CASSQDFSGGSETQYF
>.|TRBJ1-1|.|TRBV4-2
TGTGCCAGCAGCCAAAACAGGGTAGGGTATTCGGTGAACACTGAAGCTTTCTTT
CASSQNRVGYSVNTEAFF
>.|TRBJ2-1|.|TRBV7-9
TGTGCCAGCTCCCAGGGTTTCGGTGAGCAGTTCTTC
CASSQGFGEQFF